The 29 T cell receptor beta chains in this list originate from one sample, sequenced in a study of OX40 agonist ivuxolimab in advanced cancers. TCRdb's table, derived via immunoSEQ multiplex PCR, lists solely in-frame clones and lacks some. The sample has tens of thousands of clones, 91% seen once. Here the sequenced sample was CD4+ or CD8+ T cells sorted from blood, taken in a trial of the OX40 agonist ivuxolimab. The receptor set was obtained from an adult with an advanced solid tumor such as melanoma, head and neck, liver or kidney cancer.

The V and J genes are TRBV2 and TRBJ2-3, with TRBD2 identical over 14 bases. There are 18 residues in the CDR3. The junction had 8 bases not matched to a gene; V was cut back by 2 bases and J by 4 bases. CDR1 is SNHLY and CDR2 is FYNNEI in the germline V gene. CDR3 coding DNA: TGTGCCAGCAGTGAAATGGGGACTAGCGGGAGTGGGGCAGATACGCAGTATTTT. It is translated as CASSEMGTSGSGADTQYF.

V gene TRBV5-1 combines with J gene TRBJ2-5, with 13 bases aligning to TRBD2. The CDR3 consists of 16 residues. Germline values: CDR1 SGHRS, CDR2 YFSETQ. Unmatched junction bases numbered 8, after V lost 4 bases and J lost 5 bases. This CDR3 reads CASSSQLAGGLETQYF. DNA of the CDR3: TGCGCCAGCAGCAGCCAACTAGCGGGGGGGCTGGAGACCCAGTACTTC. Using reference TRBV5-1 and TRBJ2-5 for the parts outside the CDR3, the full variable domain is KAGVTQTPRYLIKTRGQQVTLSCSPISGHRSVSWYQQTPGQGLQFLFEYFSETQRNKGNFPGRFSGRQFSNSRSEMNVSTLELGDSALYLCASSSQLAGGLETQYFGPGTRLLVL.

V and J are TRBV28 and TRBJ2-1; tentative D call: TRBD2 (6 bases). This CDR3 contains 16 residues. The V and J ends lost 5 bases and 4 bases respectively, with 18 bases between them. Germline V lookup: CDR1 MDHEN, CDR2 SYDVKM. CDR3 nucleotides: TGTGCCAGCAGTCCTGGGACTCGCGGGGCATACAATGAGCAGTTCTTC. Its protein is CASSPGTRGAYNEQFF.

The gene calls are TRBV7-6 and TRBJ2-3, with D possibly TRBD1 on 5 matching bases. In germline, CDR1 is SGHVS, CDR2 FNYEAQ. V was pared by 0 bases and J by 2 bases, with 9 bases between. The CDR3 loop spans 15 amino acids. The CDR3 sequence: CASSLAADNTDTQYF. As DNA, the CDR3 is TGTGCCAGCAGCTTAGCCGCGGACAACACAGATACGCAGTATTTT. The whole variable domain, remainder taken from reference TRBV7-6 and TRBJ2-3, is GAGVSQSPRYKVTKRGQDVALRCDPISGHVSLYWYRQALGQGPEFLTYFNYEAQQDKSGLPNDRFSAERPEGSISTLTIQRTEQRDSAMYRCASSLAADNTDTQYFGPGTRLTVL.

The V gene is TRBV6-5, the J gene TRBJ2-3; D is possibly TRBD1 or TRBD2 (5 bases each). Germline lookup yields CDR1 MNHEY and CDR2 SVGAGI. The V end lost 0 bases, the J end lost 4 bases, and 8 bases lay between the germline ends. The CDR3 sequence is 14 residues long. The CDR3 loop is CASSYSGVSDTQYF. Written as DNA, the CDR3 is TGTGCCAGCAGTTACTCGGGGGTTTCAGATACGCAGTATTTT.

The genes are TRBV7-2 and TRBJ2-4, with TRBD1 matching over 7 bases. The CDR3 sequence is 14 residues long. The germline CDR1 and CDR2 sequences are SGHTA and FQGNSA. Germline trimming cut 7 bases from V and 0 bases from J; bases unmatched to any gene: 3. DNA for the CDR3: TGTGCCAGCAAACCAGGGGGAGCCAAAAACATTCAGTACTTC. It yields the protein CASKPGGAKNIQYF.

This sequence joins TRBV9 and TRBJ2-5, with 13 bases lining up with TRBD2. This CDR3 has 15 residues. J lost 5 bases, V lost 4 bases, and 5 bases had no gene match. Germline V CDR1 and CDR2: SGDLS, YYNGEE. In DNA form, the CDR3 reads TGTGCCAGCAGCCGCGGACTAGCGGGGGCCGAGACCCAGTACTTC. Translated: CASSRGLAGAETQYF.

This chain uses TRBV19 with TRBJ2-5; weak D call: TRBD1 (7 bases). This CDR3 has 14 amino acids. The germline V gene encodes CDR1 LNHDA and CDR2 SQIVND (reference sequence). Deletions cut 8 bases from V and 11 bases from J, with 24 bases between. The CDR3 spells CASRPDRPPGEQYF. The CDR3 nucleotides are TGTGCCAGTCGCCCGGACAGGCCGCCGGGGGAGCAGTACTTC.

The chain combines TRBV6-5 with TRBJ1-5; 11 nucleotides match TRBD1. Trimming took 6 bases from V and 11 from J; bases not matched to a gene: 12. Germline CDR1 and CDR2: MNHEY and SVGAGI. The CDR3 sequence is 15 residues long. CDR3: CASSKTGTGGRAQHF. The CDR3 nucleotides read TGTGCCAGCAGCAAAACCGGGACAGGGGGAAGAGCCCAGCATTTT.

V gene TRBV27 combines with J gene TRBJ2-7; 12 bases map to TRBD2. V shed 3 bases, J shed 4 bases, and the junction held 10 bases outside the gene matches. The germline CDR1 and CDR2 sequences are MNHEY and SMNVEV (reference sequence). The CDR3 has 17 residues. CDR3 sequence (DNA): TGTGCCAGCAGTTTTGACGAACCAGGACTAGCGGGGTACGAGCAGTACTTC. As protein: CASSFDEPGLAGYEQYF.

The CDR3 sequence: CASSGEGRSTEAFF. In DNA, the CDR3 is TGTGCCAGCAGTGGCGAGGGACGATCTACTGAAGCTTTCTTT. The chain is built from TRBV2 and TRBJ1-1; D possibly corresponds to TRBD1 (5 bases). Germline lookup yields CDR1 SNHLY and CDR2 FYNNEI. V was cut by 4 bases and J by 5 bases, with 14 bases left in between. The CDR3 length is 14 residues.

The genes are TRBV21-1 and TRBJ1-3; the table assigns TRBD1, which was not confirmed against the DNA. TRBV21-1 is designated a pseudogene. The length of the CDR3 is 13 residues. The CDR3 loop reads CASSRAGGNTIYF. The CDR3 bases are TGTGCCAGCAGCAGGGCAGGGGGTAACACCATATATTTT.

The J gene is TRBJ2-1, the V gene TRBV5-1, with TRBD2 matching 9 bases. The CDR3 has 15 amino acids. Germline loops: CDR1 SGHRS, CDR2 YFSETQ. The V and J ends lost 4 bases and 1 base, in that order; junction bases with no gene match: 3. The CDR3 here is CASSQTSGSYNEQFF. CDR3 in DNA: TGCGCCAGCAGCCAGACTAGCGGATCCTACAATGAGCAGTTCTTC.

The chain is built from TRBV25-1 and TRBJ1-4; possible D gene TRBD1, 6 bases. V dropped 1 base and J dropped 8 bases, with 14 bases sitting between them. Germline-derived CDR1 and CDR2 are MGHDK and SYGVNS. The CDR3 loop spans 15 amino acids. In DNA form, the CDR3 reads TGTGCCAGCAGTGAATTGGGGGGGGCGCAGGAAAAACTGTTTTTT. It translates to CASSELGGAQEKLFF.

Only one count was recorded for this clone. V and J are TRBV5-4 and TRBJ2-5; D is undetermined. V lost 2 bases, J lost 4 bases, and 15 bases lay in between. Germline V gives CDR1 SGHNT, CDR2 YYREEE (reference sequence). The CDR3 length is 15 residues. CDR3 amino acids: CASSLVGELGETQYF. The DNA for the CDR3 is TGTGCCAGCAGCTTAGTAGGAGAATTGGGAGAGACCCAGTACTTC.

The genes are TRBV29-1 and TRBJ2-3; D is unresolved. The CDR3 has 12 amino acids. The germline V gene has CDR1 SQVTM and CDR2 ANQGSEA. Trimming shortened V by 4 bases and J by 2 bases, and 7 bases separated the two germline ends. For the CDR3, the DNA is TGCAGCGTTGGCGGAGACACAGATACGCAGTATTTT. Amino acids: CSVGGDTDTQYF.

The V call is TRBV7-2, the J call TRBJ2-3, with D perhaps matching TRBD2 (6 bases). CDR1 and CDR2 (germline): SGHTA, FQGNSA. The CDR3 has 17 amino acids. V was clipped by 3 bases and J by 1 base, with 17 bases between them. As DNA, the CDR3 is TGTGCCAGCAGCTTCCCGCTAAGGGGAGGAGGCACAGATACGCAGTATTTT. Encoded protein: CASSFPLRGGGTDTQYF.

The chain combines TRBV18 with TRBJ2-5, with 7 bases aligning to TRBD2. The better agreement between TRBJ2-7 and the DNA end casts doubt on the J call. CDR3 length: 14 residues. Germline loops: CDR1 KGHSH, CDR2 LQKENI. The CDR3 DNA reads TGTGCCAGCTCACTTTCAGCGGGGATTAGCGAGCAGTACTTC. This codes for CASSLSAGISEQYF.

The V and J genes are TRBV14 and TRBJ2-5, with TRBD2 matching 11 bases. The V segment lost 4 bases and the J segment 1 base; nucleotides outside the gene matches: 17. Germline CDR1 is SGHDN and CDR2 is FVKESK. The length of the CDR3 is 20 residues. CDR3 protein: CASSRPTGTSGASPQETQYF. The CDR3 nucleotides are TGTGCCAGCAGCCGCCCGACCGGGACTAGCGGAGCTTCGCCCCAAGAGACCCAGTACTTC.

This clone was detected only a few times. The genes are TRBV9 and TRBJ2-6; no clear D gene. The germline V gene has CDR1 SGDLS and CDR2 YYNGEE. The CDR3 extends over 13 amino acids. V shed 4 bases and J shed 0 bases, with 2 bases lying between them. The CDR3 spells CASSSSGANVLTF. The CDR3 region has the DNA TGTGCCAGCAGCTCCTCTGGGGCCAACGTCCTGACTTTC.

V usage is TRBV19 and J usage is TRBJ2-1; 10 positions match TRBD2. Germline V CDR1 and CDR2: LNHDA, SQIVND (reference sequence). The CDR3 covers 17 residues. The junction had 11 bases not matched to a gene; V was cut back by 3 bases and J by 6 bases. CDR3 sequence: CASSIGSGRAGANEQFF. CDR3 coding DNA: TGTGCCAGTAGTATTGGAAGCGGGAGGGCCGGGGCCAATGAGCAGTTCTTC.

This chain uses TRBV10-1 with TRBJ2-1, with 13 bases fitting TRBD2. This CDR3 spans 15 amino acids. Unmatched junction bases numbered 10, after V lost 10 bases and J lost 7 bases. Germline assignment: CDR1 WNHNN and CDR2 SYGVQD (reference sequence). CDR3 sequence (DNA): TGCGCCACCGGGACCGGGACTAGCGGGAAGAATGAGCAGTTCTTC. This codes for CATGTGTSGKNEQFF.

V usage is TRBV18 and J usage is TRBJ1-2; maybe TRBD1 (6 bases). V dropped 3 bases and J dropped 4 bases, with 12 bases sitting between them. In germline, CDR1 is KGHSH, CDR2 LQKENI. CDR3 length: 14 residues. The CDR3 sequence is CASSPGEQGYGYTF. DNA of the CDR3: TGTGCCAGCTCACCGGGGGAACAGGGCTATGGCTACACCTTC. Full variable domain (outside the CDR3, taken from reference TRBV18 and TRBJ1-2): NAGVMQNPRHLVRRRGQEARLRCSPMKGHSHVYWYRQLPEEGLKFMVYLQKENIIDESGMPKERFSAEFPKEGPSILRIQQVVRGDSAAYFCASSPGEQGYGYTFGSGTRLTVV.

The chain recombines TRBV10-3 with TRBJ2-7; tentative D call: TRBD2 (5 bases). The CDR3 has 13 amino acids. V was cut by 10 bases and J by 7 bases, with 20 bases left in between. Germline V gene data show CDR1 as ENHRY and CDR2 as SYGVKD. CDR3 sequence reads: CASRGLEMSEQYF. CDR3 DNA: TGTGCCAGCCGGGGTCTCGAGATGAGTGAGCAGTACTTC.

The chain joins TRBV11-3 to TRBJ2-7; D gene ambiguous. The length of the CDR3 is 15 residues. V was shortened by 4 bases and J by 0 bases, with 13 bases between the two germline ends. Looked up from germline, CDR1 is SGHNT and CDR2 is YENEEA. CDR3 bases: TGTGCCAGCAGCTCCAGATACAGCGCCTCCTACGAGCAGTACTTC. Its translation: CASSSRYSASYEQYF.

This clone is a singleton in its sample. The rearrangement joins TRBV28 to TRBJ1-3, with 8 bases fitting TRBD1. The germline CDR1 and CDR2 sequences are MDHEN and SYDVKM. Unmatched junction bases numbered 8, after V lost 7 bases and J lost 6 bases. This CDR3 region has 14 residues. CDR3 residues: CASTRTGSLNTIYF. The CDR3 DNA is TGTGCCAGCACCCGGACAGGGAGTTTAAACACCATATATTTT.

The chain employs TRBV19 and TRBJ2-3, with TRBD1 matching 10 bases. V lost 10 bases, J lost 4 bases, and 5 bases stayed unmatched. The CDR3 is 13 amino acids. Germline V CDR1 and CDR2: LNHDA, SQIVND (reference sequence). The CDR3 nucleotides are TGTGCCACTCAGACAGGGGGCGCAGATACGCAGTATTTT. This translates into CATQTGGADTQYF. The complete variable domain, with remaining parts taken from reference TRBV19 and TRBJ2-3, reads DGGITQSPKYLFRKEGQNVTLSCEQNLNHDAMYWYRQDPGQGLRLIYYSQIVNDFQKGDIAEGYSVSREKKESFPLTVTSAQKNPTAFYLCATQTGGADTQYFGPGTRLTVL.

The chain employs TRBV7-9 and TRBJ2-1; TRBD2 might be the D (6 bases). This CDR3 has 16 residues. The V gene lost 1 base and the J gene lost 5 bases, with 15 bases spanning the gap. CDR1 is SEHNR, CDR2 FQNEAQ, per germline (reference sequence). In DNA, the CDR3 is TGTGCCAGCAGCTTAGAACGGGACTGGAAGGACAATGAGCAGTTCTTC. Amino acid sequence: CASSLERDWKDNEQFF.

The chain couples TRBV10-3 to TRBJ2-7, with 14 bases aligning to TRBD2. The CDR3 extends over 13 amino acids. Trimming took 9 bases from V and 5 from J; bases not matched to a gene: 3. Germline V gives CDR1 ENHRY, CDR2 SYGVKD. The chain's CDR3 is CAIGTSGSNEQYF. The CDR3 DNA reads TGTGCCATTGGGACTAGCGGGAGTAACGAGCAGTACTTC.